Described below is a single TCR beta chain sequence and its context. The target antigen is unknown. These data belong to a study of shared clonotypes between healthy human individuals. Across the whole study: Two female and a few male donors aged 18 to 49 were enrolled. Findings of the study overall: Generation probabilities were higher for clonotypes shared across all four sorted-subset donors than for unshared ones. Relative to memory subsets, naive subsets generally showed larger estimated richness.

Profiling relied on immunoSEQ multiplex PCR, and the TCRdb table lists in-frame clones only, not all of them. The profile covers roughly 770,000 clones, with just over 95% appearing a single time and about 0.25% taken by the ten largest. CD45RO-negative CD8 cells positively selected for CCR7 made up the naive population, which excluded terminally differentiated effector memory CD45RA+ cells. This CDR3 spans 15 amino acids. V dropped 5 bases and J dropped 10; count of bases not matched to a gene: 15. CDR1 and CDR2 from the germline V gene are SEHNR and FQNEAQ (reference sequence). The clonotype comes from a man between 25 and 39 years old in good health. The specimen was naive CD8+ T cells sorted from blood. The chain uses TRBV7-9 and TRBJ2-3; 7 bases align to TRBD2. The CDR3 nucleotides read TGTGCCAGCAGCACGACTAGCCTCTTAGCTGGTGCGCAGTATTTT. Translation gives CASSTTSLLAGAQYF.